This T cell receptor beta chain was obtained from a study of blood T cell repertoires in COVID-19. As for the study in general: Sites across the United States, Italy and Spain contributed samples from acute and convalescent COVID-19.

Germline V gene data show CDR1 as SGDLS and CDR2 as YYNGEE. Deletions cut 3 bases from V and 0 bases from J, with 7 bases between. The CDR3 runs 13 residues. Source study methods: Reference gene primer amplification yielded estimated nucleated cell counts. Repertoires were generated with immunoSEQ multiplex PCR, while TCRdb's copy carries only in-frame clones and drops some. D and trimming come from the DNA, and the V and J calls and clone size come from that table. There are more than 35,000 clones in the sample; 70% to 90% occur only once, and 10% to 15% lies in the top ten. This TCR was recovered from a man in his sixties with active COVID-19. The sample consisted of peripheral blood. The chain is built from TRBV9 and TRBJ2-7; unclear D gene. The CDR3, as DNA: TGTGCCAGCAGCGCCCCCGGCTCCTACGAGCAGTACTTC. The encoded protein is CASSAPGSYEQYF.